Below are 10 T cell receptor beta chains sequenced from a single sample in a study of T and B cells in COVID-19 patients. Each TRB amplification used about 250-550 ng of genomic DNA from blood. BIOMED2 TRB-A/B primer pools were used in multiplex TRB PCR. Using its own MiXCR run on the multiplex PCR reads, TCRdb lists one record per CDR3 protein. The table has around 12,000 distinct CDR3 sequences, approximately 29% seen once. The sequencing input was blood. Every receptor here comes from a human donor who had recovered from COVID-19.

This clonotype is medium-sized within its sample. The chain couples TRBV15 to TRBJ2-1, with D possibly matching TRBD1 (5 bases). V was shortened by 0 bases and J by 7 bases, with 10 bases between the two germline ends. CDR1 is LNHNV and CDR2 is YYDKDF in the germline V gene (reference sequence). The CDR3 contains 14 residues. The CDR3 reads CATSREGARNEQFF. Written as DNA, the CDR3 is TGTGCCACCAGCAGAGAAGGGGCGCGGAATGAGCAGTTCTTC.

The V and J genes are TRBV18 and TRBJ2-1; no clear D. CDR3 length: 14 residues. Trimming took off 6 bases at V and 1 base at J, with 10 bases between the two ends. The germline CDR1 and CDR2 sequences are KGHSH and LQKENI. This CDR3 reads CASSPFVSYNEQFF. The CDR3, as DNA: TGTGCCAGCTCCCCCTTTGTATCCTACAATGAGCAGTTCTTC.

This clonotype was counted at least ten times. The chain couples TRBV27 to TRBJ1-5; no definite D call. This CDR3 is 14 amino acids long. V lost 2 bases and J 2 bases, leaving 7 bases between the germline ends. Germline CDR1 MNHEY, CDR2 SMNVEV (reference sequence). CDR3 coding DNA: TGTGCCAGCAGTTTAGGGATTGGCAATCAGCCCCAGCATTTT. It translates to CASSLGIGNQPQHF.

The rearrangement uses TRBV6-1 and TRBJ2-3, with 9 positions matching TRBD1. Germline CDR1 reads MNHNS; CDR2 reads SASEGT. There are 15 residues in the CDR3. The V gene end was trimmed by 6 bases and the J gene end by 3 bases; junction bases not matched to a gene: 7. The CDR3 DNA reads TGTGCCAGCAGCCGGGACAGGGCCATAACAGATACGCAGTATTTT. This gives the protein CASSRDRAITDTQYF.

The V and J genes are TRBV18 and TRBJ2-5, with D hard to call. The V end was cut by 3 bases, the J end by 5 bases, with 13 bases between. Germline values: CDR1 KGHSH, CDR2 LQKENI. The CDR3 extends over 14 amino acids. The CDR3, as DNA: TGTGCCAGCTCACCTACGGATACAGAGGAGACCCAGTACTTC. Translating gives CASSPTDTEETQYF.

This clonotype is medium-sized within its sample. V and J are TRBV19 and TRBJ2-3; 7 bases align to TRBD1. V gave up 4 bases and J gave up 5 bases; unmatched junction bases: 6. In germline, CDR1 is LNHDA, CDR2 SQIVND (reference sequence). CDR3 length equals 14 residues. The CDR3 bases are TGTGCCAGTAGTACAGGGACAGTAGGAGATACGCAGTATTTT. Protein: CASSTGTVGDTQYF.

The CDR3 sequence is CASSLRSGSSYEQYF. Written as DNA, the CDR3 is TGTGCCAGCAGTTTAAGATCCGGGAGCTCCTACGAGCAGTACTTC. The chain joins TRBV12-3 or TRBV12-4 to TRBJ2-7, with a tentative D call TRBD2 (6 bases). This CDR3 region has 15 residues. V was cut by 2 bases and J by 0 bases, with 11 bases left in between.

V usage is TRBV7-9 and J usage is TRBJ2-7; D is perhaps TRBD2 (6 bases). Germline CDR1 SEHNR, CDR2 FQNEAQ (reference sequence). V lost 3 bases to trimming and J lost 5 bases, with 17 bases between them. The CDR3 runs to 15 residues. CDR3 DNA: TGTGCCAGCAGCTTGAGCGTGTGGGAGCGGGACGAGCAGTACGTC. Amino acids: CASSLSVWERDEQYV.

The rearrangement links TRBV7-6 to TRBJ2-3; 11 nucleotides agree with TRBD2. Germline V gene lookup returns CDR1 SGHVS and CDR2 FNYEAQ. Trimming cost V 3 bases and J 6 bases; bases outside gene matches: 17. This CDR3 is 19 amino acids long. The CDR3 reads CASSLTGKASGRLRDTQYF. CDR3 nucleotide sequence: TGTGCCAGCAGCTTGACAGGGAAGGCTAGCGGGAGGCTTCGGGATACGCAGTATTTT.

This clonotype has just a few counts. The rearrangement links TRBV10-2 to TRBJ1-3; D gene uncertain. Germline CDR1 and CDR2: WSHSY and SAAADI. This CDR3 has 18 amino acids. With 4 bases removed from V and 0 bases from J, the gap between germline ends came to 19 bases. The CDR3 reads CASSVGRWGKVSGNTIYF. CDR3 nucleotide sequence: TGCGCCAGCAGTGTAGGGCGGTGGGGTAAGGTCTCTGGAAACACCATATATTTT.